This T cell receptor beta chain was sequenced in a study of CD8 T cells in ankylosing spondylitis. Losses at the gene ends were 5 bases for V and 5 bases for J; bases not matched to a gene: 9. The V gene's germline CDR1 is MNHNS and CDR2 SASEGT. This CDR3 comprises 16 residues. It was by quantitative 5'-RACE with molecular barcodes that TCR beta libraries were made. TCRdb used MiXCR to reprocess the 5' RACE reads, holding one entry per CDR3 protein. The repertoire holds around 300,000 distinct CDR3 sequences, with 11% as singletons. The V call is TRBV6-1, the J call TRBJ2-7; 13 bases are shared with TRBD2. The sequence was obtained from a female donor with ankylosing spondylitis or in good health (not recorded which). What was sequenced was blood, either unsorted or a sorted T cell fraction (not recorded which). This CDR3 reads CASSRERTSGSDEQYF. As DNA, the CDR3 is TGTGCCAGCAGTCGAGAGCGGACTAGCGGGAGCGACGAGCAGTACTTC.